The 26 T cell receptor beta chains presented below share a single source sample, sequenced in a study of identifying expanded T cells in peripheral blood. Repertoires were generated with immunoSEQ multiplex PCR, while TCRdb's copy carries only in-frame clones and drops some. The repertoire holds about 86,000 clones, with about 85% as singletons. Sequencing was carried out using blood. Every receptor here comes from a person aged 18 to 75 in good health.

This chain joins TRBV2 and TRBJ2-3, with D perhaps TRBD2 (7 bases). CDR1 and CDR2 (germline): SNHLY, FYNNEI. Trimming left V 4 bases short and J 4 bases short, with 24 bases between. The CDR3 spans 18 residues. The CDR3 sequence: CASSVSKPGGPRSDTQYF. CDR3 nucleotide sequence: TGTGCCAGCAGTGTGTCCAAACCCGGGGGGCCTCGGTCAGATACGCAGTATTTT.

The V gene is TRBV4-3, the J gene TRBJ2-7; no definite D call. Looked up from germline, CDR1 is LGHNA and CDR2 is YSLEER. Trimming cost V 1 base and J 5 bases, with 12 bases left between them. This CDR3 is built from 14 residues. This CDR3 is CASSQAGSVDEQYF. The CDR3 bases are TGCGCCAGCAGCCAAGCGGGTTCCGTCGACGAGCAGTACTTC.

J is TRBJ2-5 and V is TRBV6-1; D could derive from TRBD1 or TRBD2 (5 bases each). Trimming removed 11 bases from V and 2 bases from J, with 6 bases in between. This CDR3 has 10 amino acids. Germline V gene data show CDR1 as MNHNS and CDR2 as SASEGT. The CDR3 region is CAGGQETQYF. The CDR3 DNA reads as TGTGCCGGGGGTCAAGAGACCCAGTACTTC.

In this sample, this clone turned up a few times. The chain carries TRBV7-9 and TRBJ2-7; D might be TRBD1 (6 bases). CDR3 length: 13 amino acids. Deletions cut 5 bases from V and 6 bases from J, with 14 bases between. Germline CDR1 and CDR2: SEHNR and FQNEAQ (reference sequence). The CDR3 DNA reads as TGTGCCAGCAGCGCCCAAACAGGGACCGAGCAGTACTTC. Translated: CASSAQTGTEQYF. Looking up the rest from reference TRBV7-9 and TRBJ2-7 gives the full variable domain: DTGVSQNPRHKITKRGQNVTFRCDPISEHNRLYWYRQTLGQGPEFLTYFQNEAQLEKSRLLSDRFSAERPKGSFSTLEIQRTEQGDSAMYLCASSAQTGTEQYFGPGTRLTVT.

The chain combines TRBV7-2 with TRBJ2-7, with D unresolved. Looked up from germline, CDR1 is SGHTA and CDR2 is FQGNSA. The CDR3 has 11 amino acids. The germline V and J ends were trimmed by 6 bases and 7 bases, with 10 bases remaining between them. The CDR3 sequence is CASSPTWEQYF. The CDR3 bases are TGTGCCAGCAGTCCCACATGGGAGCAGTACTTC.

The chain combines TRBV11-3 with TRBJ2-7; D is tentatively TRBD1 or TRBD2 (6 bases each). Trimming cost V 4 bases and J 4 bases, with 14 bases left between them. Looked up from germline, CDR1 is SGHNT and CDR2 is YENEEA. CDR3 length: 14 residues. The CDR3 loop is CASSSPRGLYEQYF. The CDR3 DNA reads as TGTGCCAGCAGCTCACCCCGGGGGCTGTACGAGCAGTACTTC.

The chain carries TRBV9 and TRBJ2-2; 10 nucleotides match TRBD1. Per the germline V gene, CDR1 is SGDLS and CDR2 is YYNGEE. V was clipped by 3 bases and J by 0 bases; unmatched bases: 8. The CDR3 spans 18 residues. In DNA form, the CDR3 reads TGTGCCAGCAGCGACTGGGACAGGGGCGGTCCGAACACCGGGGAGCTGTTTTTT. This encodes CASSDWDRGGPNTGELFF.

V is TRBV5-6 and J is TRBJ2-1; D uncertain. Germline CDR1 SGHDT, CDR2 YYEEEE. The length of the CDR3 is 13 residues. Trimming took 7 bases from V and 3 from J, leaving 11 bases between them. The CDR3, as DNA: TGTGCCAGCCAGAATATTTACTACAATGAGCAGTTCTTC. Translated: CASQNIYYNEQFF.

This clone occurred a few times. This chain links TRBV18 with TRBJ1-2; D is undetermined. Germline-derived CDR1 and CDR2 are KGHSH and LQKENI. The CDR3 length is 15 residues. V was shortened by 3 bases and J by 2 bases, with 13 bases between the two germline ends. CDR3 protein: CASSPYEGFNYGYTF. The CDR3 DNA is TGTGCCAGCTCACCTTACGAAGGATTCAACTATGGCTACACCTTC. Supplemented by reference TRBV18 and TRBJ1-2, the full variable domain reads NAGVMQNPRHLVRRRGQEARLRCSPMKGHSHVYWYRQLPEEGLKFMVYLQKENIIDESGMPKERFSAEFPKEGPSILRIQQVVRGDSAAYFCASSPYEGFNYGYTFGSGTRLTVV.

The CDR3 nucleotides read TGCGCCAGCAGCTTGGCCATGGGATCTGGAAACACCATATATTTT. Translation: CASSLAMGSGNTIYF. This chain uses TRBV5-1 with TRBJ1-3, with D unresolved. Germline V gene sequence: CDR1 SGHRS, CDR2 YFSETQ. V shed 0 bases and J shed 1 base, with 8 bases lying between them. The CDR3 extends over 15 amino acids.

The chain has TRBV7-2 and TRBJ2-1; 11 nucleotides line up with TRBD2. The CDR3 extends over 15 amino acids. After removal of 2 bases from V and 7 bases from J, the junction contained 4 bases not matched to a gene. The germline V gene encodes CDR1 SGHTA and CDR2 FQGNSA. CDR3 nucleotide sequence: TGTGCCAGCAGCTTAAGACTAGCGGGAAAGAATGAGCAGTTCTTC. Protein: CASSLRLAGKNEQFF.

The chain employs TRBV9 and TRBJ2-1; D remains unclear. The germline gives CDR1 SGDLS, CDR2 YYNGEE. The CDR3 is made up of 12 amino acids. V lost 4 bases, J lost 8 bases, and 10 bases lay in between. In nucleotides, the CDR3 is TGTGCCAGCAGCCCCCCAGGTCATGAGCAGTTCTTC. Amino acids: CASSPPGHEQFF.

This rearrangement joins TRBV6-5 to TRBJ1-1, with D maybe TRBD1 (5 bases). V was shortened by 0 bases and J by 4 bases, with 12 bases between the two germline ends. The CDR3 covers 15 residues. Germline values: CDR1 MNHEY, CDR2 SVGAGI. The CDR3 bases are TGTGCCAGCAGTTACTCTGGGGCGAGGGGCACTGAAGCTTTCTTT. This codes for CASSYSGARGTEAFF.

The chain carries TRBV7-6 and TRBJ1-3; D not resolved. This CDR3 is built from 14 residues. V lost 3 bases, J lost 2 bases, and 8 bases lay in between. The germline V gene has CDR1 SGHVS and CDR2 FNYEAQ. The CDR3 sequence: CASSFFRAGNTIYF. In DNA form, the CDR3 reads TGTGCCAGCAGCTTTTTCCGGGCTGGAAACACCATATATTTT.

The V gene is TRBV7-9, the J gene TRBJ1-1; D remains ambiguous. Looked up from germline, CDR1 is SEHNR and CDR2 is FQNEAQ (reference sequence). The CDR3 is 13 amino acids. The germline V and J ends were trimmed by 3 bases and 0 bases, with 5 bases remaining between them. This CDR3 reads CASSLTMNTEAFF. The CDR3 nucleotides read TGTGCCAGCAGCTTGACCATGAACACTGAAGCTTTCTTT.

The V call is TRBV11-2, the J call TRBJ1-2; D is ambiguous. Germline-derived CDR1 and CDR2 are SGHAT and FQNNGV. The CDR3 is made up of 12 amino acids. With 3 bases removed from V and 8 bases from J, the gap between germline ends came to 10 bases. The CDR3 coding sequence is TGTGCCAGCAGCTTGGGCCCCTCGGGCTACACCTTC. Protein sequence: CASSLGPSGYTF.

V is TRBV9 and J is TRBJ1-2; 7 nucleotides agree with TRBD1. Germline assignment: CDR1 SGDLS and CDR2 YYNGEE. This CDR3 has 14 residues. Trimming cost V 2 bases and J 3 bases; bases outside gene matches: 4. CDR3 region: CASSVRDSHYGYTF. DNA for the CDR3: TGTGCCAGCAGCGTCAGGGACAGCCACTATGGCTACACCTTC.

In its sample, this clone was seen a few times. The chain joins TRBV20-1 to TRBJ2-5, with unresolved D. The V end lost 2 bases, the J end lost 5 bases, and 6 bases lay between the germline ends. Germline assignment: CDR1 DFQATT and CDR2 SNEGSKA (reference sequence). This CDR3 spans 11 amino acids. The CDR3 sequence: CSARKSETQYF. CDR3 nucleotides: TGCAGTGCTAGAAAATCGGAGACCCAGTACTTC.

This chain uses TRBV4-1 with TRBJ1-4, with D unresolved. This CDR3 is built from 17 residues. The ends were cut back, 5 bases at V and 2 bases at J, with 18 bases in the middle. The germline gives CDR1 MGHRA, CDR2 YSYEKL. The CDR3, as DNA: TGCGCCAGCAGCATACACAAATTCGGATTGACTAATGAAAAACTGTTTTTT. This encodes CASSIHKFGLTNEKLFF.

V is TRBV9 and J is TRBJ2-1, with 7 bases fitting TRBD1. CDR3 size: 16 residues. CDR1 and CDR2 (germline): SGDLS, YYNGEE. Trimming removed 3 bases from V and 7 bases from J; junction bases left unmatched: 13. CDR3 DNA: TGTGCCAGCAGCGCATACCGGGACAGTTTCTTTAATGAGCAGTTCTTC. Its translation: CASSAYRDSFFNEQFF.

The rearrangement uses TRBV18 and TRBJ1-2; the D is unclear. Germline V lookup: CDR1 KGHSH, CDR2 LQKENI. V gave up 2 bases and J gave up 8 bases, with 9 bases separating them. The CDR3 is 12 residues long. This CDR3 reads CASSPVGQGYTF. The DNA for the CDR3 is TGTGCCAGCTCACCAGTAGGGCAAGGCTACACCTTC. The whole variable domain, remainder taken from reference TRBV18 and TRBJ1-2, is NAGVMQNPRHLVRRRGQEARLRCSPMKGHSHVYWYRQLPEEGLKFMVYLQKENIIDESGMPKERFSAEFPKEGPSILRIQQVVRGDSAAYFCASSPVGQGYTFGSGTRLTVV.

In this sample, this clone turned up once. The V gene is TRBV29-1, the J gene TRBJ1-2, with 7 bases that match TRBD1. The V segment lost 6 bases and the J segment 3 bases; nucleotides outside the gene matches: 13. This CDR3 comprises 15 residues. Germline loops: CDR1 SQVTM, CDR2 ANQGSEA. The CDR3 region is CSVPHMEQGDYGYTF. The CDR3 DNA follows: TGCAGCGTGCCCCACATGGAGCAGGGGGACTATGGCTACACCTTC.

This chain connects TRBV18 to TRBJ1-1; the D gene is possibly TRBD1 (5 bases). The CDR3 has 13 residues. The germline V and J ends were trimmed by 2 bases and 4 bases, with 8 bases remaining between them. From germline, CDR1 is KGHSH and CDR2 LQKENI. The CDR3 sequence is CASSPGGSTEAFF. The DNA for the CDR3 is TGTGCCAGCTCACCAGGGGGGTCCACTGAAGCTTTCTTT. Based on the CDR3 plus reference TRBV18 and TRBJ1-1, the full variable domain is NAGVMQNPRHLVRRRGQEARLRCSPMKGHSHVYWYRQLPEEGLKFMVYLQKENIIDESGMPKERFSAEFPKEGPSILRIQQVVRGDSAAYFCASSPGGSTEAFFGQGTRLTVV.

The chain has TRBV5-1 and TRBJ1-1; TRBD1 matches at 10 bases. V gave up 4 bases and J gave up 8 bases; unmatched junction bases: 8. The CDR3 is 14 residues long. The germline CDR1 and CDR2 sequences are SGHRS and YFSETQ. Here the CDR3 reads CASSPGQGLGEAFF. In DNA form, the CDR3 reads TGCGCCAGCAGCCCGGGACAGGGGCTAGGAGAAGCTTTCTTT.

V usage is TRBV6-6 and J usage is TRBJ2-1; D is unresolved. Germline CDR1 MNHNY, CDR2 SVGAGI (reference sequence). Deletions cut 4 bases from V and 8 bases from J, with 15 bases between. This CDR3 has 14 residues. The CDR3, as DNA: TGTGCCAGCAGTTCCCCCGGGTCTGGGGATGAGCAGTTCTTC. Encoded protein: CASSSPGSGDEQFF.

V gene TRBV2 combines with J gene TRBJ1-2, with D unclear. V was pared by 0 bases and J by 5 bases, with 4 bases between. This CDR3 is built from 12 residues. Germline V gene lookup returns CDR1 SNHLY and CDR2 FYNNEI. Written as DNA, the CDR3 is TGTGCCAGCAGTGAAGCTTGGTATGGCTACACCTTC. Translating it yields CASSEAWYGYTF.